A single sample is the source of the 7 T cell receptor beta chains below, sequenced in a study of T cells after yellow fever vaccination. TCRdb redid the calling of the 5' RACE reads with MiXCR, one entry per CDR3 protein. The table has some 320,000 distinct CDR3 sequences, over 4% seen once. The input for sequencing was PBMCs, taken 5 days after the yellow fever booster vaccination. These receptors came from a young man who received the YFV17D yellow fever vaccine.

The V and J genes are TRBV7-2 and TRBJ2-4, with a possible D match to TRBD2 (5 bases). The V gene lost 11 bases and the J gene lost 8 bases, with 16 bases spanning the gap. CDR1 and CDR2 (germline): SGHTA, FQGNSA. This CDR3 contains 12 residues. CDR3 amino acids: CAGGGFGDIQYF. CDR3 in DNA: TGTGCCGGCGGAGGTTTTGGGGACATTCAGTACTTC.

This clonotype was seen more than once but under ten times. V usage is TRBV24-1 and J usage is TRBJ2-3; D gene uncertain. This CDR3 region has 13 residues. The germline V and J ends were trimmed by 5 bases and 3 bases, with 8 bases remaining between them. Germline V CDR1 and CDR2: KGHDR, SFDVKD. CDR3 amino acids: CATSGVGTDTQYF. The CDR3 coding sequence is TGTGCCACCAGTGGAGTTGGGACAGATACGCAGTATTTT.

This clonotype was recorded many times. This sequence joins TRBV10-3 and TRBJ1-5, with 8 bases identical to TRBD1. CDR3 length: 14 residues. Germline V CDR1 and CDR2: ENHRY, SYGVKD. Trimming took 2 bases from V and 7 from J; bases not matched to a gene: 4. The CDR3 reads CAISERTGRQPQHF. CDR3 nucleotides: TGTGCCATCAGTGAGAGGACAGGGCGACAGCCCCAGCATTTT.

The J gene is TRBJ1-5, the V gene TRBV15; D remains ambiguous. V lost 2 bases and J 5 bases, leaving 7 bases between the germline ends. Germline V lookup: CDR1 LNHNV, CDR2 YYDKDF (reference sequence). The CDR3 spans 13 residues. CDR3 in DNA: TGTGCCACCAGCAGATTGGTCGATCAGCCCCAGCATTTT. It encodes CATSRLVDQPQHF.

The sample holds many counts of this clonotype. DNA of the CDR3: TGCGCCAGCAGCGAGAGGACAGAAGAGACCCAGTACTTC. Protein: CASSERTEETQYF. The genes are TRBV5-1 and TRBJ2-5; possible D gene TRBD1, 6 bases. Germline values: CDR1 SGHRS, CDR2 YFSETQ. V was cut by 4 bases and J by 3 bases, with 10 bases left in between. There are 13 residues in the CDR3. The variable domain in full, completed from reference TRBV5-1 and TRBJ2-5, reads KAGVTQTPRYLIKTRGQQVTLSCSPISGHRSVSWYQQTPGQGLQFLFEYFSETQRNKGNFPGRFSGRQFSNSRSEMNVSTLELGDSALYLCASSERTEETQYFGPGTRLLVL.

This chain uses TRBV3-1 with TRBJ1-1, with unresolved D. V lost 0 bases and J 4 bases, leaving 12 bases between the germline ends. Germline V gene sequence: CDR1 LGHDT, CDR2 YNNKEL (reference sequence). This CDR3 has 15 residues. The CDR3 sequence: CASSQDYRASTEAFF. The DNA of the CDR3 is TGTGCCAGCAGCCAAGATTACCGGGCCAGCACTGAAGCTTTCTTT.

This clonotype was counted a few times. This rearrangement joins TRBV6-5 to TRBJ1-2; D may be TRBD1 (6 bases). The germline V gene has CDR1 MNHEY and CDR2 SVGAGI. Trimming took 6 bases from V and 0 from J, leaving 17 bases between them. The CDR3 has 16 residues. The DNA for the CDR3 is TGTGCCAGCAGCGGCGGTGAAGGACAGACTAACTATGGCTACACCTTC. Encoded protein: CASSGGEGQTNYGYTF.